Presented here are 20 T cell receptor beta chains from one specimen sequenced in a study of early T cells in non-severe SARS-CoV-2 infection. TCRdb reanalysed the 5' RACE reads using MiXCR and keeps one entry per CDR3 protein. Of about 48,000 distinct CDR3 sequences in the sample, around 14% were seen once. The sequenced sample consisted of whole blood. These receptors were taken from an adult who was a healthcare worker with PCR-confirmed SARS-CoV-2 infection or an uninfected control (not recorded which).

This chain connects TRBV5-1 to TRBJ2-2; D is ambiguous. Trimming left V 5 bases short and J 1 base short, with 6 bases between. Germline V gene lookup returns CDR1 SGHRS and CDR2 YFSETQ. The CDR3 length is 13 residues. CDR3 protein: CASSKRNTGELFF. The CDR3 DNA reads TGCGCCAGCAGTAAAAGGAACACCGGGGAGCTGTTTTTT.

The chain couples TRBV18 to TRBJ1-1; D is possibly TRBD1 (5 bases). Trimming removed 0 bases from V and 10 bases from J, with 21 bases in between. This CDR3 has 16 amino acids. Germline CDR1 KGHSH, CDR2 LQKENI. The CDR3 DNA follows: TGTGCCAGCTCACCACCCTGGGGCTTTGAAGCTAGAGGAGCTTTCTTT. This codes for CASSPPWGFEARGAFF.

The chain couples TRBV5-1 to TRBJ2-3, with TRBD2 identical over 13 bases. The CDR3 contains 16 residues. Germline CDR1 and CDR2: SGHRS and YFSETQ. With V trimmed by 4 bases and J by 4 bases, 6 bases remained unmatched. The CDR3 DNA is TGCGCCAGCAGCGCCCAACTAGCGGGAGGGCCAGATACGCAGTATTTT. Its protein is CASSAQLAGGPDTQYF. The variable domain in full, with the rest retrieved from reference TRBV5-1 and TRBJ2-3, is KAGVTQTPRYLIKTRGQQVTLSCSPISGHRSVSWYQQTPGQGLQFLFEYFSETQRNKGNFPGRFSGRQFSNSRSEMNVSTLELGDSALYLCASSAQLAGGPDTQYFGPGTRLTVL.

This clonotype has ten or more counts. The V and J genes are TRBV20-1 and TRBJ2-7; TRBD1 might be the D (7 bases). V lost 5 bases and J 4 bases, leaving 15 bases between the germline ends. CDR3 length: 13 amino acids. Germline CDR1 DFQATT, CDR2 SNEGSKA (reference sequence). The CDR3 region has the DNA TGCAGTGCTCAATTGACAGGGAGGTACGAGCAGTACTTC. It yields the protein CSAQLTGRYEQYF.

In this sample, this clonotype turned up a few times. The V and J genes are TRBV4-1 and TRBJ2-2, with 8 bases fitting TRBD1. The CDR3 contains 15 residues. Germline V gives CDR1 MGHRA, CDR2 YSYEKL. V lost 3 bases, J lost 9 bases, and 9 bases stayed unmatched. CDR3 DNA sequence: TGCGCCAGCAGCCATCGGACAGGGAATGACCGGGAGCTGTTTTTT. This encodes CASSHRTGNDRELFF.

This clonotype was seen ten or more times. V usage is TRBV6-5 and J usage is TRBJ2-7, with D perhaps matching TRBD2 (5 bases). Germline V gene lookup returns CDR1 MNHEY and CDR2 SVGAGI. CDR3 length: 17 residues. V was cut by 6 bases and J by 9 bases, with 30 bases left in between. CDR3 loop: CASRASPVGGFYDGQYF. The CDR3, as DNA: TGTGCCAGCAGGGCCTCACCTGTCGGAGGATTCTACGATGGGCAGTACTTC.

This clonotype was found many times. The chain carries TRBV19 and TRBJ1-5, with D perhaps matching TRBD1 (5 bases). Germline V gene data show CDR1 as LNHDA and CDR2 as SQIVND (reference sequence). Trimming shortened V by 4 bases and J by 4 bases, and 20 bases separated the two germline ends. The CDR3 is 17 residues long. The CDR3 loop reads CASSNLGTPRGNQPQHF. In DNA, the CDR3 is TGTGCCAGTAGTAATTTGGGGACCCCACGGGGGAATCAGCCCCAGCATTTT.

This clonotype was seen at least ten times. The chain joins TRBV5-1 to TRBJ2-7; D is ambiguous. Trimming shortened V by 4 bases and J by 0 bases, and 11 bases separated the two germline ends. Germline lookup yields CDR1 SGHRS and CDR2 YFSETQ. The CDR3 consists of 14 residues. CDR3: CASSLQVSSYEQYF. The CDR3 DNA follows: TGCGCCAGCAGCCTCCAGGTTAGCTCCTACGAGCAGTACTTC.

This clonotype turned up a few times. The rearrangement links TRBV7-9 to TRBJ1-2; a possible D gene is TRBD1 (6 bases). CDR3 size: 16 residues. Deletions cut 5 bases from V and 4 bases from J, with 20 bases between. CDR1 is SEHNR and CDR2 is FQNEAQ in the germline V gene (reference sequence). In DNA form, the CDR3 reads TGTGCCAGCAGCCTTCAGAGGACAAGGGGGAGCTATGGCTACACCTTC. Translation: CASSLQRTRGSYGYTF.

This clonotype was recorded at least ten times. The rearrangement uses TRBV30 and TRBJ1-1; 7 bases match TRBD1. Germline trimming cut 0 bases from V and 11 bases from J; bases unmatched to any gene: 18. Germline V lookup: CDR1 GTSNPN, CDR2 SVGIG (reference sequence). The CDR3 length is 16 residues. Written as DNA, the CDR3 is TGTGCCTGGAGTGTACCGTCGACAGGGAAAGCGGTAGGGGCTTTCTTT. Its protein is CAWSVPSTGKAVGAFF.

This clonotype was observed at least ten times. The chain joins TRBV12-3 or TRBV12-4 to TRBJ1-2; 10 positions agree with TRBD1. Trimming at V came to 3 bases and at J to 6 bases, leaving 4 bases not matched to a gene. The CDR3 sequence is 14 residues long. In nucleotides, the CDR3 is TGTGCCAGCAGTTTGGACAGGGGGAAAAATGGCTACACCTTC. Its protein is CASSLDRGKNGYTF.

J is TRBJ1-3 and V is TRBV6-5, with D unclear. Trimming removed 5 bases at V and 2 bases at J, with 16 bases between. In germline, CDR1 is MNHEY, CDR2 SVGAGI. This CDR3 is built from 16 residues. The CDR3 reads CASSLLQRVAGNTIYF. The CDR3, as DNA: TGTGCCAGCAGTCTGTTACAGCGGGTCGCTGGAAACACCATATATTTT.

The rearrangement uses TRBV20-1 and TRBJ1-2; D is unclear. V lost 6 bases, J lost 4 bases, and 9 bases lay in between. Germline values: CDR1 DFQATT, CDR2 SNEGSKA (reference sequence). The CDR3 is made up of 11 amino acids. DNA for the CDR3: TGCAGTGCCACGCAGTTCTATGGCTACACCTTC. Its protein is CSATQFYGYTF.

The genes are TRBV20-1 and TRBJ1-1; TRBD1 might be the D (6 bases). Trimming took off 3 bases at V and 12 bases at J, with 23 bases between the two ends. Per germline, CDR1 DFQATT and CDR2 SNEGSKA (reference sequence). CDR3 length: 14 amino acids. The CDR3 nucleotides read TGCAGTGCTAGTGTCAATGTAGGGGGATGGGAAACTTTCTTT. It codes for CSASVNVGGWETFF.

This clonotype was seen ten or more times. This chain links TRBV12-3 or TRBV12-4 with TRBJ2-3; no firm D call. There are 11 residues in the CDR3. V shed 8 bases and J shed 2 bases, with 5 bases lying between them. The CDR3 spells CASRYTDTQYF. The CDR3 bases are TGTGCCAGCCGGTACACAGATACGCAGTATTTT.

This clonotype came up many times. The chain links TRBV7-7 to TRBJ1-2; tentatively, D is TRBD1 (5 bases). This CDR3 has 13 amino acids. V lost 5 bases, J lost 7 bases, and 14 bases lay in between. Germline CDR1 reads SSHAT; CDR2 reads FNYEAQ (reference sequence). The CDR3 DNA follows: TGTGCCAGCAGCCCACTCGCCGGGGGTGGCTACACCTTC. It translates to CASSPLAGGGYTF.

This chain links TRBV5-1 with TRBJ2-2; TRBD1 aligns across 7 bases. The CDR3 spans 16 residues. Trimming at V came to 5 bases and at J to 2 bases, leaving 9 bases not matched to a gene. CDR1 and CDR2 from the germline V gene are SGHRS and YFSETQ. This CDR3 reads CASRGPGQPNTGELFF. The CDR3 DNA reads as TGCGCCAGCAGGGGGCCGGGACAGCCAAACACCGGGGAGCTGTTTTTT.

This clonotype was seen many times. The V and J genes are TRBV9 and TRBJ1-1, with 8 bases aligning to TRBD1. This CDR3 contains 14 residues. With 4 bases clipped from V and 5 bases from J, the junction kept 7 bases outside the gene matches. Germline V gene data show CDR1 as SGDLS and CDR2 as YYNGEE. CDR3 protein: CASSPRQGATEAFF. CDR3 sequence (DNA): TGTGCCAGCAGCCCACGGCAGGGGGCTACTGAAGCTTTCTTT.

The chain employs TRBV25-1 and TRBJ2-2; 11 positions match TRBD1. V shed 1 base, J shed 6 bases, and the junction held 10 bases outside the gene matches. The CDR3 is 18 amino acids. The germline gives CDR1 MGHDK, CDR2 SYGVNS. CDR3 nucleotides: TGTGCCAGCAGTGAATTCCCCCCGGGACAGGGGGTATCCGGGGAGCTGTTTTTT. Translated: CASSEFPPGQGVSGELFF. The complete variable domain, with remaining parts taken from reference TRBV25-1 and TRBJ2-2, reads EADIYQTPRYLVIGTGKKITLECSQTMGHDKMYWYQQDPGMELHLIHYSYGVNSTEKGDLSSESTVSRIRTEHFPLTLESARPSHTSQYLCASSEFPPGQGVSGELFFGEGSRLTVL.

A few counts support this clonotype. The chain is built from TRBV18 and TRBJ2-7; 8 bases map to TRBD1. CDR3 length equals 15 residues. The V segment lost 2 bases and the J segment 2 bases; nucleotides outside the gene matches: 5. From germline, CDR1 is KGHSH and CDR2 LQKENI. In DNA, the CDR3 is TGTGCCAGCTCACCATTCAAGGACAGGGCCTACGAGCAGTACTTC. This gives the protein CASSPFKDRAYEQYF.